The clone carrying this TCR beta chain occurred a few times. Unmatched junction bases numbered 10, after V lost 5 bases and J lost 13 bases. The CDR3 is 13 residues long. Germline CDR1 is LGHDT and CDR2 is YNNKEL (reference sequence). These data belong to a study of blood T cells in healthy people across ages. Sample-barcoded 5' priming and a J-beta primer mix drove a second PCR of about 7 to 12 cycles. Every sample gave at least 2.5 million paired-end reads containing CDR3. TCRdb processed the 5' RACE reads anew with MiXCR; each CDR3 protein has one entry. The table includes approximately 730,000 distinct CDR3 sequences, 40% to 45% detected once.

Source material: blood. The clonotype originates from a woman aged 60 to 75 in good health. The chain links TRBV3-1 to TRBJ2-4; 8 nucleotides line up with TRBD1. CDR3: CASSTHSGGSQYF. Written as DNA, the CDR3 is TGTGCCAGCAGCACCCACTCAGGGGGCTCCCAGTACTTC.